This TCR beta chain was sequenced for a study of early stage breast cancer tumors. A note on this clone: Its antigen is still unknown.

Broader study findings: Unsorted bulk genomic DNA sequencing lacked pairing and functional marker data.

Clones were sequenced by immunoSEQ multiplex PCR, and TCRdb holds only the in-frame ones, with some missing. The sample includes over 45,000 clones, roughly four fifths seen only once; the top ten take approximately 1.4%. Germline CDR1 and CDR2: SGDLS and YYNGEE. CDR3 length: 15 amino acids. The germline V and J ends were trimmed by 4 bases and 6 bases, with 17 bases remaining between them. V and J are TRBV9 and TRBJ2-1, with D possibly matching TRBD2 (6 bases). The TCR comes from a person in their fifties or sixties with breast cancer. The specimen sequenced was blood. The CDR3 sequence is CASSPDGTWGNEQFF. CDR3 nucleotides: TGTGCCAGCAGCCCCGATGGGACTTGGGGCAATGAGCAGTTCTTC.